This T cell receptor beta chain was profiled in a study of shared clonotypes between healthy human individuals (dated by TCRdb to between 2020 and 2021). In the study overall: The cohort comprised a couple of women and a few men aged 18 to 49 years. For each donor, three plates each were used for CD4 naive and CD4 memory, two plates were used for CD8 naive, and one plate was used for CD8 memory. To estimate repertoire size and how much clonotype sharing occurs between individuals, the study deeply sequenced the blood TCR repertoires of a handful of healthy adults. Different laboratories and diverse techniques were used to prepare libraries and sequence TCR repertoires, to increase sequencing depth and limit assay-specific biases. Leukapheresis yielded between about 0.9 and 9.5 billion PBMCs per donor.

With regard to this clone: What this receptor recognizes is not known. Base quality data are lacking; no much larger clone is found one base away.

TCR CDR3 regions were amplified from genomic DNA by multiplex PCR using the deep immunoSEQ assay. Extracted genomic DNA from each cell subset was spread evenly across all wells of several immunoSEQ 96-well plates, with each plate serving as a replicate. Each replicate PCR for sorted subsets received approximately 220 ng genomic DNA, equal to about 30,000 T cell genomes. Purified libraries were quantified with a Qubit 3.0 fluorometer, sized on a Bioanalyzer 2100, and re-quantified with the KAPA Library Quantification kit. Every immunoSEQ 96-well plate was sequenced on a separate single-read 150-cycle Illumina NextSeq 550 flow cell. The published analysis was carried out like this. The immunoSEQ output contained only junctional sequences without quality scores, so filtering could not match that applied to full-length reads. To assign V/J genes and CDR3, sequences were annotated against IMGT germline references using PyIR, a Python wrapper for IgBLAST v1.9. Reads were filtered out if the reads had weak V/J assignments (E-value above 1e-6), no CDR3, stop codons, out-of-frame junctions, or ambiguous translated residues. A V3J clonotype was defined by an identical inferred V gene, J gene, and CDR3 amino acid sequence. To compute the percentage overlap between repertoires, the number of shared unique clonotypes was divided by the size of the smaller repertoire. Richness of each repertoire was evaluated using RTK rarefaction, the Chao1 estimator, and Recon v2.1 estimates of unobserved clonotypes. Generation probabilities were computed with OLGA for all TCRbeta clonotypes obtained by the gDNA method from several donors. This immuneACCESS table, as held by TCRdb, lists in-frame sequences with V and J called but not all clones. Of the missing ones, under half trace to an unresolved V gene in checked studies; the others have no known cause. The V and J calls and clone size were taken over from that table, and D and trimming were inferred from the DNA. The sample data list about 2 million clones, and roughly 95% of these were observed just once. 0.13% of the sample goes to the ten largest clones.

What the work shows at the level of the full study, not this receptor alone: Compared with non-shared clonotypes, the clonotypes found in all four sorted-subset donors had higher generation probabilities. Because the study included only a small number of donors, the genetic and exposure-history diversity represented was limited. Pairwise subsampling indicated that sequencing depth was expected to affect the degree of clonotype sharing among donors. Naive subsets generally had larger estimated clonotype richness than memory subsets. Even with the large sequencing depth, rarefaction of the sorted-subset datasets indicated that sequencing was incomplete. Across a handful of donors, approximately 4.9% of naive CD4, around 3.5% of naive CD8, about 2% of memory CD4, and 0.4% of memory CD8 clonotypes were shared. Sampling was restricted to blood, and TCR repertoires in tissues likely differ from the TCR repertoires found in blood.

The donors were healthy, HIV-negative adults who had no recently reported acute infections or vaccinations. Only Caucasian adults living in Nashville, Tennessee, USA were represented among the donors. CD4+ T cells were enriched by magnetic negative selection, after which naive cells were positively selected on CD45RA and the negative fraction was taken as the memory subset. After blood collection by leukapheresis, PBMCs were isolated using Ficoll-Histopaque density gradient centrifugation and then cryopreserved in the vapor phase of liquid nitrogen. Purity and quantity of every magnetically sorted T cell population were checked by analytical flow cytometry. Each sorted fraction had its genomic DNA isolated and then quantified by UV absorbance on a Nanodrop 2000c. At the junction V is shortened by 2 bases and J by 5 bases; bases outside the gene matches: 8. The CDR3 numbers 16 residues from cysteine through phenylalanine. Only the CDR3 DNA is retained, 48 bases long and in frame from the first base. The germline V gene supplies CDR1 SGHDT and CDR2 YYEEEE.

Material: naive CD4+ T cells sorted from blood. This specimen's cell subset or site label, per the study, means: CD45RA+ positively selected. The chain employs TRBV5-6 and TRBJ2-5; the central 11 bases match TRBD2. The TCR originated in a man between 18 and 35 years old in good health. The CDR3 region: CASSFGSGRAWETQYF. The DNA sequence follows: TGTGCCAGCAGCTTCGGTAGCGGGAGGGCCTGGGAGACCCAGTACTTC.